This entry lists 14 T cell receptor beta chains sequenced from one sample in a study of vaccination effects on CD4 cells after COVID-19. Pools of viral peptides were used by the ViraFEST assay to expand antigen-specific CD4+ T cells ahead of sequencing. A 10-day culture period preceded the isolation of CD4+ T cells. Recipients of the vaccine had no prior SARS-CoV-2 infection and negative nucleocapsid antibodies. Using immunoSEQ multiplex PCR, the repertoire was profiled, and TCRdb retains in-frame clones only, with some absent. The table lists tens of thousands of clones, about 70% of them singletons, with roughly 22% in the top ten. No antigen has been identified for these receptors. Sequences were derived from CD4+ T cells from PBMCs cultured with HCoV-NL63 spike peptides, sampled before COVID-19 vaccination. The receptor set was obtained from a human donor who received a COVID-19 vaccine.

The chain employs TRBV4-1 and TRBJ2-7; 7 nucleotides match TRBD1. Germline V gene lookup returns CDR1 MGHRA and CDR2 YSYEKL. CDR3 length: 14 residues. Germline trimming cut 4 bases from V and 3 bases from J; bases unmatched to any gene: 6. CDR3 in amino acids: CASSPRQGNYEQYF. The CDR3 DNA follows: TGCGCCAGCAGCCCCCGACAGGGCAACTACGAGCAGTACTTC.

The gene calls are TRBV30 and TRBJ1-5; TRBD1 matches at 12 bases. The CDR3 has 18 residues. Germline trimming cut 7 bases from V and 0 bases from J; bases unmatched to any gene: 13. CDR1 is GTSNPN, CDR2 SVGIG, per germline (reference sequence). The CDR3 DNA follows: TGTGCCTCACGATCCGGGACAGGGGGCCTCTATAGCAATCAGCCCCAGCATTTT. It yields the protein CASRSGTGGLYSNQPQHF.

This clone appeared a single time. The chain links TRBV10-1 to TRBJ2-5; 10 bases map to TRBD2. Germline trimming cut 6 bases from V and 5 bases from J; bases unmatched to any gene: 15. Germline lookup yields CDR1 WNHNN and CDR2 SYGVQD (reference sequence). The CDR3 is 17 amino acids. The CDR3 protein is CASRRGTLAGVRETQYF. CDR3 coding DNA: TGCGCCAGCAGGAGGGGGACTCTAGCGGGAGTGAGGGAGACCCAGTACTTC.

The sample holds one count of this clone. The CDR3 coding sequence is TGTGCCAGCAGTTTCCAGACAGGACTGATGAACACTGAAGCTTTCTTT. Its protein product is CASSFQTGLMNTEAFF. The rearrangement uses TRBV6-2 or TRBV6-3 and TRBJ1-1, with D possibly TRBD1 on 6 matching bases. Looked up from germline, CDR1 is MNHEY and CDR2 is SVGEGT. V shed 4 bases and J shed 0 bases, with 15 bases lying between them. The CDR3 spans 16 residues.

The chain has TRBV5-6 and TRBJ2-5; 12 positions agree with TRBD2. There are 17 residues in the CDR3. The V and J ends lost 2 bases and 4 bases, in that order; junction bases with no gene match: 9. Looked up from germline, CDR1 is SGHDT and CDR2 is YYEEEE. The chain's CDR3 is CASSLFLASGGAETQYF. CDR3 bases: TGTGCCAGCAGCTTATTCCTAGCTAGCGGGGGGGCAGAGACCCAGTACTTC. Together with reference TRBV5-6 and TRBJ2-5, the CDR3 gives the full variable domain: DAGVTQSPTHLIKTRGQQVTLRCSPKSGHDTVSWYQQALGQGPQFIFQYYEEEERQRGNFPDRFSGHQFPNYSSELNVNALLLGDSALYLCASSLFLASGGAETQYFGPGTRLLVL.

In this sample, this clone turned up a few times. The rearrangement uses TRBV29-1 and TRBJ2-7; the match to TRBD2 covers 7 bases. J gave up 1 base and V 3 bases, and 0 bases lay outside the gene matches. From germline, CDR1 is SQVTM and CDR2 ANQGSEA. This CDR3 is 12 amino acids long. CDR3 region: CSVDGGSYEQYF. CDR3 coding DNA: TGCAGCGTTGACGGGGGGTCCTACGAGCAGTACTTC.

This sequence joins TRBV30 and TRBJ1-4; a weak D match, TRBD1 (5 bases). V gave up 2 bases and J gave up 1 base, with 8 bases separating them. Germline V gene sequence: CDR1 GTSNPN, CDR2 SVGIG (reference sequence). The CDR3 sequence is 14 residues long. Here the CDR3 DNA reads TGTGCCTGGAGTTCTAGGGGAACTAATGAAAAACTGTTTTTT. Its translation is CAWSSRGTNEKLFF.

V gene TRBV10-3 combines with J gene TRBJ1-5, with 8 bases identical to TRBD1. The CDR3 length is 16 residues. Germline-derived CDR1 and CDR2 are ENHRY and SYGVKD. The V segment lost 6 bases and the J segment 5 bases; nucleotides outside the gene matches: 12. The CDR3 DNA sequence: TGTGCCATCAGCGCAAGTCAAGGACAGGGCTATCAGCCCCAGCATTTT. As protein: CAISASQGQGYQPQHF.

The chain employs TRBV6-2 or TRBV6-3 and TRBJ2-1; TRBD2 matches at 12 bases. Germline loops: CDR1 MNHEY, CDR2 SVGEGT. CDR3 size: 15 residues. The junction had 9 bases not matched to a gene; V was cut back by 5 bases and J by 10 bases. This CDR3 reads CASSGLAGPPSEQFF. CDR3 nucleotide sequence: TGTGCCAGCAGTGGACTAGCGGGGCCCCCATCGGAGCAGTTCTTC.

This chain joins TRBV18 and TRBJ2-3; maybe TRBD2 (5 bases). The CDR3 runs to 15 residues. CDR1 and CDR2 from the germline V gene are KGHSH and LQKENI. V lost 2 bases to trimming and J lost 4 bases, with 13 bases between them. The CDR3 DNA reads as TGTGCCAGCTCACCAGCGGGCGTTAATTCAGATACGCAGTATTTT. This sequence encodes CASSPAGVNSDTQYF.

The rearrangement links TRBV7-9 to TRBJ2-6; no clear D gene. Trimming pared 1 base from V and 2 bases from J, leaving 9 bases between. Germline CDR1 and CDR2: SEHNR and FQNEAQ (reference sequence). The CDR3 runs 16 residues. DNA of the CDR3: TGTGCCAGCAGCTTAGTCTCCCTCCCTGGGGCCAACGTCCTGACTTTC. This translates into CASSLVSLPGANVLTF.

The chain joins TRBV7-9 to TRBJ2-1; 7 nucleotides line up with TRBD1. The CDR3 loop spans 17 amino acids. Germline V lookup: CDR1 SEHNR, CDR2 FQNEAQ (reference sequence). V lost 5 bases, J lost 2 bases, and 12 bases stayed unmatched. CDR3 DNA sequence: TGTGCCAGCAGCCAAACGAGGACAGGTCTGGCCTACAATGAGCAGTTCTTC. This translates into CASSQTRTGLAYNEQFF.

The chain has TRBV11-2 and TRBJ1-6, with D possibly matching TRBD1 (5 bases). V lost 1 base and J lost 13, with 11 bases in between. CDR3 length: 13 amino acids. The germline V gene has CDR1 SGHAT and CDR2 FQNNGV. CDR3 sequence reads: CASSLGGGFPLHF. Written as DNA, the CDR3 is TGTGCCAGCAGCTTAGGGGGGGGTTTCCCCCTCCACTTT.

This clone was recorded a few times. V is TRBV7-2 and J is TRBJ1-6, with 8 bases fitting TRBD1. This CDR3 has 15 residues. The V segment lost 5 bases and the J segment 7 bases; nucleotides outside the gene matches: 7. Per the germline V gene, CDR1 is SGHTA and CDR2 is FQGNSA. The CDR3 loop is CASSLVGQGNSPLHF. The CDR3 bases are TGTGCCAGCAGCCTAGTCGGACAGGGCAATTCACCCCTCCACTTT.